The present T cell receptor beta chain was sequenced within a study of blood T cell repertoires in COVID-19. Looking at the study overall: Sites in the United States, Italy and Spain provided acute and convalescent COVID-19 samples.

This clone was counted ten times or more. Data came from immunoSEQ multiplex PCR; TCRdb stores just in-frame clones and leaves some out. The sample records about 270,000 clones, roughly nine tenths being singletons. Trimming left V 6 bases short and J 0 bases short, with 12 bases between. Germline V gene sequence: CDR1 MDHEN, CDR2 SYDVKM. The CDR3 has 15 residues. Cohorts were assigned according to the clinical history that participants reported. The sample consisted of PBMCs or T cells enriched from blood (not recorded which). This TCR was recovered from a woman in her sixties or seventies who had recovered from COVID-19. The chain carries TRBV28 and TRBJ1-5, with D unclear. The CDR3 protein is CASRAGVSSNQPQHF. CDR3 sequence (DNA): TGTGCCAGCAGGGCCGGAGTAAGTAGCAATCAGCCCCAGCATTTT.